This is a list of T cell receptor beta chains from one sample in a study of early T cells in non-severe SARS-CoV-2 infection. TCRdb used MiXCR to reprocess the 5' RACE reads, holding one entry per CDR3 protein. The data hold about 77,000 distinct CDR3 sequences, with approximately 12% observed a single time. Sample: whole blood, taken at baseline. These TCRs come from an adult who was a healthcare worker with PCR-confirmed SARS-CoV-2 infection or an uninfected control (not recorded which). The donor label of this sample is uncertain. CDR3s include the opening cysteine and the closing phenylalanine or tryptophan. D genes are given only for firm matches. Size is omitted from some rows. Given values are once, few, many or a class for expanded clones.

CASSHGPDGKETQYF,TGCGCCAGCAGCCATGGCCCGGACGGAAAAGAGACCCAGTACTTC,TRBJ2-5,NA,NA,TRBV4-1
CASSYFRNTEAFF,TGTGCCAGCAGTTATTTCCGGAACACTGAAGCTTTCTTT,TRBJ1-1,NA,NA,TRBV6-2/TRBV6-3
CASSQAGTDNEKLFF,TGCGCCAGCAGCCAAGCCGGGACAGATAATGAAAAACTGTTTTTT,TRBJ1-4,TRBD1,NA,TRBV4-3
CASSSRTGSVGNEQFF,TGTGCCAGCAGCTCCCGGACCGGCTCCGTAGGAAATGAGCAGTTCTTC,TRBJ2-1,NA,many,TRBV7-6
CASSQVASGGTEAFF,TGTGCCAGCAGCCAAGTCGCGAGCGGGGGCACTGAAGCTTTCTTT,TRBJ1-1,NA,NA,TRBV4-2
CASSSSPGQTYQETQYF,TGTGCCAGCAGTTCGTCGCCGGGACAGACGTACCAAGAGACCCAGTACTTC,TRBJ2-5,TRBD1,many,TRBV28
CASSLEVGAPYEQYF,TGTGCCAGCAGCTTAGAAGTCGGCGCACCCTACGAGCAGTACTTC,TRBJ2-7,NA,few,TRBV7-2
CASSQAGRSVNEQFF,TGTGCCAGCAGCCAGGCCGGGCGGAGCGTCAATGAGCAGTTCTTC,TRBJ2-1,NA,few,TRBV3-1
CASRYWTGNTEAFF,TGCGCCAGCAGGTACTGGACGGGGAACACTGAAGCTTTCTTT,TRBJ1-1,NA,NA,TRBV5-1
CAISESVDTQYF,TGTGCCATCAGTGAGTCGGTGGATACGCAGTATTTT,TRBJ2-3,NA,few,TRBV10-3
CASSLLDRVTDTQYF,TGTGCCAGCAGCTTGTTGGACAGGGTCACAGATACGCAGTATTTT,TRBJ2-3,TRBD1,NA,TRBV5-6
CSVGTVTSGANVLTF,TGCAGCGTTGGGACAGTTACGTCTGGGGCCAACGTCCTGACTTTC,TRBJ2-6,NA,many,TRBV29-1
CATSDPSYNEQFF,TGTGCCACCAGTGATCCGAGTTACAATGAGCAGTTCTTC,TRBJ2-1,NA,few,TRBV24-1
CASTPTGGAETQYF,TGTGCCAGCACCCCCACAGGGGGCGCGGAGACCCAGTACTTC,TRBJ2-5,TRBD1,many,TRBV6-6
CSVRGLMNTEAFF,TGCAGCGTTCGGGGCCTCATGAACACTGAAGCTTTCTTT,TRBJ1-1,NA,NA,TRBV29-1
CASSEVAGGLDTQYF,TGTGCCAGCAGCGAGGTAGCGGGGGGCCTAGATACGCAGTATTTT,TRBJ2-3,TRBD2,NA,TRBV7-9
CASSQDLAEETQYF,TGTGCCAGCAGCCAAGATCTAGCGGAAGAGACCCAGTACTTC,TRBJ2-5,TRBD2,few,TRBV4-2
CASSFNAASANEQYF,TGTGCCAGCAGCTTCAACGCGGCTAGTGCCAACGAGCAGTACTTC,TRBJ2-7,NA,few,TRBV7-6
CASSLGLAGRSDEQFF,TGTGCCAGCAGCTTGGGACTAGCGGGTAGATCGGATGAGCAGTTCTTC,TRBJ2-1,TRBD2,many,TRBV5-6
CASSLDLPPDGEQYF,TGTGCCAGCAGCTTAGACCTTCCCCCCGATGGGGAGCAGTACTTC,TRBJ2-7,NA,NA,TRBV7-2
CASSSRGTGSEAFF,TGTGCCAGCAGTTCAAGGGGTACAGGATCTGAAGCTTTCTTT,TRBJ1-1,NA,NA,TRBV12-3/TRBV12-4
CASSPRDYQETQYF,TGTGCCAGCAGCCCCCGGGACTACCAAGAGACCCAGTACTTC,TRBJ2-5,NA,many,TRBV5-5
CASRTGSYGYTF,TGTGCCAGCAGAACAGGGTCGTATGGCTACACCTTC,TRBJ1-2,NA,many,TRBV6-2/TRBV6-3
CASSLGGAVQETQYF,TGTGCCAGCAGCTTAGGTGGGGCGGTCCAAGAGACCCAGTACTTC,TRBJ2-5,NA,NA,TRBV7-3
CASSSKDRGDQETQYF,TGTGCCAGCAGTTCAAAGGACAGGGGCGATCAAGAGACCCAGTACTTC,TRBJ2-5,TRBD1,NA,TRBV6-6
CASSFRGTVEKLFF,TGCGCCAGCAGCTTCCGGGGGACGGTTGAAAAACTGTTTTTT,TRBJ1-4,NA,NA,TRBV5-1
CASSDRGNTEAFF,TGTGCCAGCAGTGACAGGGGAAACACTGAAGCTTTCTTT,TRBJ1-1,NA,few,TRBV6-1
CASSPGRIYEQYF,TGTGCCAGCTCACCGGGACGGATCTACGAGCAGTACTTC,TRBJ2-7,NA,many,TRBV18
CASSLQSYSYEQYF,TGTGCCAGCAGCTTGCAGTCTTACTCCTACGAGCAGTACTTC,TRBJ2-7,NA,NA,TRBV5-8
CASSVEEANYGYTF,TGTGCCAGCAGCGTAGAGGAAGCTAACTATGGCTACACCTTC,TRBJ1-2,NA,few,TRBV9
CASSQVSEGDPYEQYF,TGTGCCAGCAGCCAAGTCTCCGAGGGGGATCCCTACGAGCAGTACTTC,TRBJ2-7,NA,once,TRBV3-2
CASSQPMGQSPRSEAFF,TGCGCCAGCAGCCAACCCATGGGGCAGAGCCCCCGGTCTGAAGCTTTCTTT,TRBJ1-1,NA,NA,TRBV4-1
CASREYEQFF,TGCGCCAGCAGGGAGTATGAGCAGTTCTTC,TRBJ2-1,NA,many,TRBV10-2
CASSARHTDTQYF,TGTGCCAGCAGTGCCCGACATACAGATACGCAGTATTTT,TRBJ2-3,NA,many,TRBV12-3/TRBV12-4
CASSLTQRYGYTF,TGTGCCAGCAGCTTGACACAGAGGTATGGCTACACCTTC,TRBJ1-2,NA,few,TRBV5-6
CASRRSQDHNQPQHF,TGTGCCAGCCGCAGATCACAGGACCACAATCAGCCCCAGCATTTT,TRBJ1-5,NA,many,TRBV18
CASRTAGEEYGYTF,TGTGCCAGCAGGACCGCGGGGGAGGAGTATGGCTACACCTTC,TRBJ1-2,NA,NA,TRBV12-3/TRBV12-4
CASSLGERPLHF,TGTGCCAGCAGTTTGGGGGAGAGACCCCTCCACTTT,TRBJ1-6,NA,few,TRBV6-5
CASSSRDRGSYEQYF,TGTGCCAGCAGTTCCCGGGACAGGGGGTCGTACGAGCAGTACTTC,TRBJ2-7,TRBD1,many,TRBV27
CASRPPSGTSTSPYGYTF,TGTGCCAGCAGGCCCCCGTCCGGGACATCAACCTCCCCCTATGGCTACACCTTC,TRBJ1-2,NA,NA,TRBV6-5
CASSLVPRGRNIQYF,TGTGCCAGCAGTTTAGTTCCCAGGGGCCGAAACATTCAGTACTTC,TRBJ2-4,NA,NA,TRBV12-3/TRBV12-4
CSARRKESGRGTDTQYF,TGCAGTGCTAGAAGGAAGGAAAGCGGGAGGGGCACAGATACGCAGTATTTT,TRBJ2-3,TRBD2,few,TRBV20-1
CASMGTKLLTDTQYF,TGTGCCAGCATGGGGACTAAACTCCTCACAGATACGCAGTATTTT,TRBJ2-3,TRBD2,NA,TRBV6-1
CASSSWGRNVSGNTIYF,TGTGCCAGCAGCTCTTGGGGACGGAACGTTTCTGGAAACACCATATATTTT,TRBJ1-3,NA,many,TRBV21-1
CSAQAWGEQFF,TGCAGTGCCCAAGCCTGGGGTGAGCAGTTCTTC,TRBJ2-1,NA,few,TRBV20-1
CSARVGAKDTQYF,TGCAGTGCTAGAGTGGGGGCCAAAGATACGCAGTATTTT,TRBJ2-3,NA,NA,TRBV20-1
CASSFTPGLSPEKLFF,TGTGCCAGCAGTTTCACCCCGGGGCTGAGCCCTGAAAAACTGTTTTTT,TRBJ1-4,NA,NA,TRBV12-3/TRBV12-4
CSVDGTGGETQYF,TGCAGCGTTGACGGGACAGGGGGCGAGACCCAGTACTTC,TRBJ2-5,TRBD1,many,TRBV29-1
CASSYILNTGELFF,TGTGCCAGCAGCTATATCCTGAACACCGGGGAGCTGTTTTTT,TRBJ2-2,NA,few,TRBV11-2
CSVILAGTTDTQYF,TGCAGCGTCATATTAGCGGGGACCACAGATACGCAGTATTTT,TRBJ2-3,TRBD2,NA,TRBV29-1
CASSVGGKDTQYF,TGTGCCAGCAGCGTGGGGGGAAAGGATACGCAGTATTTT,TRBJ2-3,NA,NA,TRBV9
CASSPGTGESYGGYTF,TGTGCCAGCTCCCCCGGGACAGGGGAGTCATATGGTGGCTACACCTTC,TRBJ1-2,TRBD1,NA,TRBV18
CASTRHQQGADSPLHF,TGTGCCAGCACAAGGCACCAACAGGGGGCCGATTCACCCCTCCACTTT,TRBJ1-6,TRBD1,NA,TRBV7-8